This T cell receptor beta chain appears in the sequencing data of a study of blood T cell repertoires in COVID-19 (dated by TCRdb to the early 2020s). With regard to the full study: Samples from collaborators originated in the United States, Italy and Spain and spanned both the acute and convalescent phases of COVID-19. Sample metadata almost always included a de-identified subject ID, COVID-19 status, age in years and sex. Subjects who had been exposed to COVID-19, were actively infected with it, or had recovered from it provided the deeply sampled blood TCRbeta repertoires that made up the dataset. Samples were obtained from the ongoing ImmuneRACE study (first 160 participants) and from some 1,300 subjects provided by 6 global collaborators. The material from the prospective study consisted of cDNA or gDNA derived from T cells, B-cell-depleted T cells, or PBMCs. A freely available public database, intended as a resource for researchers studying the immune response to SARS-CoV-2, is where the repertoires were released. Where available, HLA class I and class II types were obtained from metadata supplied by the sample provider rather than from assay-based typing.

From V the trimming removes 5 bases and from J it removes 0 bases, while the gene matches leave 6 bases of the junction unaccounted for. The CDR3 starts with the cysteine, ends with the phenylalanine, and has 15 residues. The read is trimmed to its CDR3 DNA, 45 bases read in frame from base 1. From a lookup of the germline V gene, CDR1 and CDR2 are MDHEN and SYDVKM. With respect to this clone: Its target antigen remains unknown. There are no base qualities to consult, and no much larger clone falls within one base.

TCRbeta CDR3 regions were amplified from genomic DNA using the immunoSEQ Assay, a bias-controlled multiplex PCR. On the study's bioinformatics: Nucleated cell counts per sample were estimated from amplification of reference gene primers within the assay. Sequence reads were collapsed and filtered to measure the absolute abundance of every unique TCRbeta CDR3 rearrangement. For each sample, productive Simpson clonality was calculated as the square root of Simpson's diversity index across productive rearrangements. Held by TCRdb, this immuneACCESS table contains in-frame sequences only and omits some clones. Under half of the omission traces to an unresolved V gene where checked; the cause of the rest is unknown. D and trimming come from the DNA, and the V and J calls and clone size come from that table. The sample table lists about 93,000 clones, 80% of them with a count of one. Around 15% of the sample goes to the ten largest clones.

Results and caveats for the whole study, not just this receptor: The quantity of clinical and demographic metadata differed by source and by participant and was supplied without curation.

Whole blood was collected in K2EDTA tubes by collaborating institutions according to the institutions' own protocols. Collaborator samples were shipped for TCRbeta analysis as frozen whole blood, isolated PBMCs, or DNA extracted from either sample type. Source material: peripheral blood. The rearrangement joined TRBV28 to TRBJ1-1; TRBD1 fits 7 bases in the junction. The source is a human donor in a cohort sampled during active COVID-19. The CDR3 corresponds to CASSPPTGMNTEAFF. The sequenced DNA is TGTGCCAGCAGTCCGCCGACAGGGATGAACACTGAAGCTTTCTTT.